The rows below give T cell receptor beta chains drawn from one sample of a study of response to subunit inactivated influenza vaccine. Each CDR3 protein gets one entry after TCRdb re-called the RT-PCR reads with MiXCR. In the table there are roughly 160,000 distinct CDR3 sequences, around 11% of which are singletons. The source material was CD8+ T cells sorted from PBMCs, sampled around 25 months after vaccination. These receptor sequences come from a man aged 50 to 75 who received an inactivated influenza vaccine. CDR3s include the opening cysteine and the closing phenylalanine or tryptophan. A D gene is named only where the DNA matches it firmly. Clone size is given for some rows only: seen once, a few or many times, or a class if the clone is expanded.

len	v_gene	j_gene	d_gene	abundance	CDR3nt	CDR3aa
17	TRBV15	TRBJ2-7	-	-	TGTGCCACCAGCAGAGATCTGGGGAGTGTTCAGGGTTACGAGCAGTACTTC	CATSRDLGSVQGYEQYF
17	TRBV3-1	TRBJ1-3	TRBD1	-	TGTGCCAGCAGCCAAGATGGGAGGACAGGCTCTGGAAACACCATATATTTT	CASSQDGRTGSGNTIYF
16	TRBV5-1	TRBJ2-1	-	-	TGCGCCAGCAGCTTGGCAGAGGGGTGGGCCTACAATGAGCAGTTCTTC	CASSLAEGWAYNEQFF
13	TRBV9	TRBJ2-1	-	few	TGTGCCAGCAGCGTGAGGACCAACAATGAGCAGTTCTTC	CASSVRTNNEQFF
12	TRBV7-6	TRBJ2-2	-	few	TGTGCCAGCAGCCCAGGGGCCGGGGAGCTGTTTTTT	CASSPGAGELFF
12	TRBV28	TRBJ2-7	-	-	TGTGCCAGCACCCTAGTCGGGGGCGAGCAGTACTTC	CASTLVGGEQYF
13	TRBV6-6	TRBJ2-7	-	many	TGTGCCAGCAGTTACTCGGGTGTCTACGAGCAGTACTTC	CASSYSGVYEQYF
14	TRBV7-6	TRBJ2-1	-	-	TGTGCCAGCAGCTTATCGGGACTGGCCAATGAGCAGTTCTTC	CASSLSGLANEQFF
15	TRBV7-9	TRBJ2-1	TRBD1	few	TGTGCCAGCAGCCCCGACAGGGGCTCCTACAATGAGCAGTTCTTC	CASSPDRGSYNEQFF
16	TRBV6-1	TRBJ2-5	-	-	TGTGCCAGCAGTGAAGCTCCCCCGAGGGGCCAAGAGACCCAGTACTTC	CASSEAPPRGQETQYF
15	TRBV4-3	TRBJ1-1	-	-	TGCGCCAGCAGCCAAGATATGGGCAGGAGGACTGAAGCTTTCTTT	CASSQDMGRRTEAFF
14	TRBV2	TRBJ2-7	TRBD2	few	TGTGCCAGCAGTGATCCGGGAGGCTCATACGAGCAGTACTTC	CASSDPGGSYEQYF
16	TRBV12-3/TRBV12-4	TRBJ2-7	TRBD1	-	TGTGCCAGCAGTTCCCCGGGACAGCGCACCTACTACGAGCAGTACTTC	CASSSPGQRTYYEQYF
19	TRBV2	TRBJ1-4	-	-	TGTGCCAGCAGTGCCCCCGGAGGCGCGGGATTTAGGACTAATGAAAAACTGTTTTTT	CASSAPGGAGFRTNEKLFF